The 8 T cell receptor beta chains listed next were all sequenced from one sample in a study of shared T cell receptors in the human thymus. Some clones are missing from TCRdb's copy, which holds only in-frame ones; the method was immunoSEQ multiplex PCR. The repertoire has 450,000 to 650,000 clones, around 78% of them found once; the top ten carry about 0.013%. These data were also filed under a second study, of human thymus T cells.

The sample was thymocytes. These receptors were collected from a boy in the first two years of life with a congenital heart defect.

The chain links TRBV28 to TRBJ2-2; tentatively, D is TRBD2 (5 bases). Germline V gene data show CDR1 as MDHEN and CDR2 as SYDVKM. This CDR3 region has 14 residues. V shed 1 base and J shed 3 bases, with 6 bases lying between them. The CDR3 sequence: CASSLSDYTGELFF. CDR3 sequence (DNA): TGTGCCAGCAGTTTATCGGACTACACCGGGGAGCTGTTTTTT.

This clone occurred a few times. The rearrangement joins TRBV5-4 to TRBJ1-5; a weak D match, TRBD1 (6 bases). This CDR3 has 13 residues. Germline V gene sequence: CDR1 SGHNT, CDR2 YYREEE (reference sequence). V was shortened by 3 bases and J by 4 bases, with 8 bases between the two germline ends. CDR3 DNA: TGTGCCAGCAGCTCCGACAGGAATCAGCCCCAGCATTTT. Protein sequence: CASSSDRNQPQHF.

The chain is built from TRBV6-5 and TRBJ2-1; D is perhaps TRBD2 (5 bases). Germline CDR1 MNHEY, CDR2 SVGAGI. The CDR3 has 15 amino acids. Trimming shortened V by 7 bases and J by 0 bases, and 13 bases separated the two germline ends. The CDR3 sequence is CASNKDSSSYNEQFF. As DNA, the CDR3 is TGTGCCAGCAACAAGGACTCGAGCTCCTACAATGAGCAGTTCTTC.

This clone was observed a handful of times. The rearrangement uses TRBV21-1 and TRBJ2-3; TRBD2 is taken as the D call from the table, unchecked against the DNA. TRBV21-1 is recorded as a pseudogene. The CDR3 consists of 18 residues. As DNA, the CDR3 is TGTGCCAGCAGCAAATTGAGTATAGGGCTAGCTTGGCCAGATACGCAGTATTTT. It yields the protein CASSKLSIGLAWPDTQYF.

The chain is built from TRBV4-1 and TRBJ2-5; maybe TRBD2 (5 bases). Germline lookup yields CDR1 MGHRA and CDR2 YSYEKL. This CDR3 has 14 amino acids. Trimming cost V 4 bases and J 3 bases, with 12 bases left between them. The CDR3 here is CASSPGSEEETQYF. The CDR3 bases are TGCGCCAGCAGCCCGGGGTCGGAAGAAGAGACCCAGTACTTC.

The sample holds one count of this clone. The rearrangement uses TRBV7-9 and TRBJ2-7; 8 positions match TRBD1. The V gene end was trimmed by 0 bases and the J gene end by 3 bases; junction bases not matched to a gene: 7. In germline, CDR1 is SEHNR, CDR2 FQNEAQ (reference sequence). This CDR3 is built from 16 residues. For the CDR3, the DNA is TGTGCCAGCAGCTTAGCACGGGGACAGGAATTCTACGAGCAGTACTTC. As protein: CASSLARGQEFYEQYF.

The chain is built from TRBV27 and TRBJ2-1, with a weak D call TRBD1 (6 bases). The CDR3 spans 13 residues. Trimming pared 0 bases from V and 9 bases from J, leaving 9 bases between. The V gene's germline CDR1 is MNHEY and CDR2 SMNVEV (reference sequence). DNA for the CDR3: TGTGCCAGCAGTTTATCACAGGGATGTGAGCAGTTCTTC. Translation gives CASSLSQGCEQFF.

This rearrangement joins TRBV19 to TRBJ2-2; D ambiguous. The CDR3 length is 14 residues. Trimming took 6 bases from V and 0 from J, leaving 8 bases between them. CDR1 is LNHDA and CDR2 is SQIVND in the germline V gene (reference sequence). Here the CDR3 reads CASRRLANTGELFF. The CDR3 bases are TGTGCCAGTAGGCGGCTCGCGAACACCGGGGAGCTGTTTTTT.